These 30 T cell receptor beta chains originate from one sample sequenced in a study of T cell responses to AZD1222 COVID-19 vaccine. Libraries were prepared by immunoSEQ multiplex PCR; TCRdb keeps only in-frame clonotypes and omits some of them. The repertoire includes fewer than 200,000 clones, about 90% of them detected once, and around 4% sits in the top ten. This specimen was peripheral blood, taken on day 0 of MenACWY control vaccination. Source of these receptors: an adult in good health.

This sequence joins TRBV3-1 (or the pseudogene TRBV3-2) and TRBJ2-7; the D gene could be TRBD1 or TRBD2 (5 bases each). Germline assignment: CDR1 LGHDT and CDR2 YNNKEL (reference sequence). The CDR3 loop spans 14 amino acids. Trimming took off 5 bases at V and 4 bases at J, with 15 bases between the two ends. CDR3 residues: CASSSGIGAYEQYF. In nucleotides, the CDR3 is TGTGCCAGCAGCTCGGGAATTGGGGCGTACGAGCAGTACTTC.

The chain's CDR3 is CASSLGLNREVAFF. CDR3 nucleotides: TGTGCCAGCAGCTTAGGCCTTAACCGGGAGGTAGCTTTCTTT. The J gene is TRBJ1-1, the V gene TRBV13; D not resolved. CDR3 length: 14 residues. CDR1 PRHDT and CDR2 FYEKMQ come from the germline V gene (reference sequence). Trimming left V 0 bases short and J 10 bases short, with 15 bases between.

The CDR3: CASSIGTGGNQPQHF. CDR3 bases: TGTGCCAGTAGTATAGGTACGGGGGGGAATCAGCCCCAGCATTTT. The J gene is TRBJ1-5, the V gene TRBV19; D might be TRBD1 (5 bases). The germline V gene has CDR1 LNHDA and CDR2 SQIVND (reference sequence). This CDR3 has 15 residues. With 1 base removed from V and 4 bases from J, the gap between germline ends came to 11 bases.

This rearrangement joins TRBV6-1 to TRBJ2-7, with D unresolved. Between the trimmed V and J ends, which lost 3 bases and 6 bases, there was a span of 6 bases. CDR1 MNHNS and CDR2 SASEGT come from the germline V gene. The CDR3 covers 11 residues. CDR3 in DNA: TGTGCCAGCAGTGACGCCCTCGAGCAGTACTTC. The encoded protein is CASSDALEQYF.

This clone was counted once. V and J are TRBV6-6 and TRBJ1-3; D remains unclear. Germline V gene sequence: CDR1 MNHNY, CDR2 SVGAGI (reference sequence). The V end lost 8 bases, the J end lost 3 bases, and 14 bases lay between the germline ends. There are 14 residues in the CDR3. CDR3 amino acids: CASGEGGSGNTIYF. The DNA for the CDR3 is TGTGCCAGCGGTGAGGGTGGGAGTGGAAACACCATATATTTT.

This chain uses TRBV24-1 with TRBJ2-7; 13 nucleotides align to TRBD2. J gave up 1 base and V 4 bases, and 15 bases lay outside the gene matches. CDR1 is KGHDR, CDR2 SFDVKD, per germline. The CDR3 runs to 20 residues. The CDR3 DNA reads TGTGCCACCAGTGAAAGAGCCGGGACTAGCGGGGCTGAACGATCCTACGAGCAGTACTTC. As protein: CATSERAGTSGAERSYEQYF.

The sample holds one count of this clone. The J gene is TRBJ2-7, the V gene TRBV7-8; 14 bases map to TRBD2. Germline CDR1 and CDR2: SGHVS and FQNEAQ. The CDR3 runs 19 residues. V shed 5 bases, J shed 5 bases, and the junction held 17 bases outside the gene matches. The chain's CDR3 is CASSDLTGTSGSRSHEQYF. The CDR3 bases are TGTGCCAGCAGCGACCTCACTGGGACTAGCGGGAGTCGGTCCCACGAGCAGTACTTC.

The chain couples TRBV5-1 to TRBJ1-1; possibly TRBD1 for D (5 bases). The CDR3 loop spans 14 amino acids. CDR1 and CDR2 from the germline V gene are SGHRS and YFSETQ. Trimming stripped 0 bases from V and 5 bases from J, with 11 bases between. The CDR3 nucleotides read TGCGCCAGCAGCTTGGAGGGGACGAAGACTGAAGCTTTCTTT. Translation: CASSLEGTKTEAFF.

This rearrangement joins TRBV9 to TRBJ1-1; 7 bases line up with TRBD1. CDR1 and CDR2 (germline): SGDLS, YYNGEE. The CDR3 totals 14 residues. V lost 5 bases and J lost 3; bases outside the gene matches: 7. CDR3 in amino acids: CASSFGQDYTEAFF. In nucleotides, the CDR3 is TGTGCCAGCAGTTTTGGACAGGACTACACTGAAGCTTTCTTT.

This clone showed up just a few times. The chain recombines TRBV19 with TRBJ1-5; D uncertain. The CDR3 has 13 residues. Germline V gene sequence: CDR1 LNHDA, CDR2 SQIVND (reference sequence). V gave up 3 bases and J gave up 5 bases, with 8 bases separating them. CDR3 sequence reads: CASSMLDDQPQHF. The DNA of the CDR3 is TGTGCCAGTAGTATGTTGGACGATCAGCCCCAGCATTTT. The variable domain in full, completed from reference TRBV19 and TRBJ1-5, reads DGGITQSPKYLFRKEGQNVTLSCEQNLNHDAMYWYRQDPGQGLRLIYYSQIVNDFQKGDIAEGYSVSREKKESFPLTVTSAQKNPTAFYLCASSMLDDQPQHFGDGTRLSIL.

The V and J genes are TRBV27 and TRBJ1-5; 8 nucleotides line up with TRBD1. The junction had 4 bases not matched to a gene; V was cut back by 6 bases and J by 0 bases. Germline CDR1 MNHEY, CDR2 SMNVEV (reference sequence). The CDR3 spans 15 residues. CDR3: CASSKGQGSNQPQHF. CDR3 nucleotide sequence: TGTGCCAGCAGCAAAGGACAGGGTAGCAATCAGCCCCAGCATTTT.

This sequence joins TRBV7-3 and TRBJ2-3; 7 bases map to TRBD2. The germline CDR1 and CDR2 sequences are SGHTA and FQGTGA. This CDR3 comprises 15 residues. The V gene end was trimmed by 3 bases and the J gene end by 2 bases; junction bases not matched to a gene: 5. CDR3 nucleotides: TGTGCCAGCAGCTTGGCTAGCGGTAACACAGATACGCAGTATTTT. Translated: CASSLASGNTDTQYF.

Details on this clone: This sample includes further DNA sequences coding for the same CDR3. The V gene is TRBV9, the J gene TRBJ1-2; 9 bases agree with TRBD1. V lost 0 bases and J lost 3; bases outside the gene matches: 0. The CDR3 sequence is 14 residues long. Germline-derived CDR1 and CDR2 are SGDLS and YYNGEE. The CDR3 loop is CASSVGQGDYGYTF. The CDR3 nucleotides read TGTGCCAGCAGCGTAGGACAGGGGGACTATGGCTACACCTTC.

This chain links TRBV24-1 with TRBJ2-2; no firm D call. Trimming left V 4 bases short and J 0 bases short, with 8 bases between. Per the germline V gene, CDR1 is KGHDR and CDR2 is SFDVKD. CDR3 length equals 15 residues. CDR3 loop: CATSEPYPNTGELFF. The CDR3 DNA sequence: TGTGCCACCAGTGAACCGTACCCGAACACCGGGGAGCTGTTTTTT.

The chain uses TRBV3-1 (or the pseudogene TRBV3-2) and TRBJ1-2, with D maybe TRBD1 (6 bases). The V and J ends lost 3 bases and 7 bases respectively, with 18 bases between them. The CDR3 covers 15 residues. The germline gives CDR1 LGHDT, CDR2 YNNKEL (reference sequence). Written as DNA, the CDR3 is TGTGCCAGCAGCCACAGGACCGGGGGCACCTTTGGCTACACCTTC. The encoded protein is CASSHRTGGTFGYTF.

The chain carries TRBV5-1 and TRBJ2-7, with TRBD2 matching over 12 bases. The junction had 3 bases not matched to a gene; V was cut back by 2 bases and J by 3 bases. The CDR3 covers 15 residues. Looked up from germline, CDR1 is SGHRS and CDR2 is YFSETQ. This CDR3 is CASSLRTSGIYEQYF. The CDR3 DNA reads TGCGCCAGCAGCTTACGGACTAGCGGGATCTACGAGCAGTACTTC.

V is TRBV20-1 and J is TRBJ1-2; tentatively, D is TRBD1 (6 bases). Trimming pared 5 bases from V and 7 bases from J, leaving 11 bases between. Germline V CDR1 and CDR2: DFQATT, SNEGSKA (reference sequence). The length of the CDR3 is 11 residues. CDR3 nucleotide sequence: TGCAGTGCTCAGGGGAGTGCTGGCTACACCTTC. Amino acid sequence: CSAQGSAGYTF.

This chain uses TRBV18 with TRBJ2-1; 7 nucleotides agree with TRBD1. From germline, CDR1 is KGHSH and CDR2 LQKENI. This CDR3 is built from 14 residues. V lost 3 bases to trimming and J lost 8 bases; unmatched junction nucleotides: 7. As DNA, the CDR3 is TGTGCCAGCTCACCGCGACAGGGCAGAGATGAGCAGTTCTTC. Translation gives CASSPRQGRDEQFF.

As DNA, the CDR3 is TGTGCCAGCAGGGGGGTTGGAGGTACAGATACGCAGTATTTT. It yields the protein CASRGVGGTDTQYF. The chain links TRBV6-5 to TRBJ2-3, with D perhaps being TRBD1 or TRBD2 (5 bases each). Germline loops: CDR1 MNHEY, CDR2 SVGAGI. Trimming cost V 6 bases and J 3 bases, with 13 bases left between them. This CDR3 region has 14 residues.

This chain uses TRBV5-3 with TRBJ2-4, with TRBD1 as a possible D gene (5 bases). TRBV5-3 is flagged as an ORF with uncertain function. V lost 4 bases and J 0 bases, leaving 23 bases between the germline ends. The CDR3 sequence is 19 residues long. In DNA, the CDR3 is TGTGCCAGAAGCCGACGGAGACAGAAACCTCCGCTAGCCAAAAACATTCAGTACTTC. Translating it yields CARSRRRQKPPLAKNIQYF.

This sequence joins TRBV28 and TRBJ1-3, with D tentatively TRBD1 (6 bases). The germline V and J ends were trimmed by 8 bases and 0 bases, with 11 bases remaining between them. Germline V gene lookup returns CDR1 MDHEN and CDR2 SYDVKM. The CDR3 length is 14 residues. DNA for the CDR3: TGTGCCAGCTCCCAGGGGTACTCTGGAAACACCATATATTTT. Translating gives CASSQGYSGNTIYF.

The chain uses TRBV6-5 and TRBJ1-2; possibly TRBD1 for D (5 bases). Germline V gives CDR1 MNHEY, CDR2 SVGAGI. Trimming removed 11 bases from V and 4 bases from J, with 14 bases in between. The CDR3 extends over 12 amino acids. CDR3 coding DNA: TGTGCCTCGAGTCGGACATCCTATGGCTACACCTTC. It specifies CASSRTSYGYTF.

The table lists this clone with a count of one. The rearrangement uses TRBV28 and TRBJ1-5, with D maybe TRBD1 (6 bases). Trimming cost V 5 bases and J 7 bases, with 18 bases left between them. The CDR3 contains 15 residues. CDR1 is MDHEN, CDR2 SYDVKM, per germline. CDR3 sequence: CASSPGDGTSQPQHF. For the CDR3, the DNA is TGTGCCAGCAGTCCAGGGGATGGGACCAGCCAGCCCCAGCATTTT.

The CDR3 sequence is CASSPGGGSLYEQYF. The CDR3 coding sequence is TGTGCCAGTAGCCCGGGTGGCGGGAGTTTGTACGAGCAGTACTTC. The chain links TRBV19 to TRBJ2-7; 7 bases align to TRBD2. V was clipped by 6 bases and J by 4 bases; unmatched bases: 12. Germline V gives CDR1 LNHDA, CDR2 SQIVND (reference sequence). This CDR3 is built from 15 residues.

The CDR3 spells CASMRDGGRSSYNSPLHF. CDR3 bases: TGTGCCAGCATGCGGGACGGTGGTAGGAGCTCCTATAATTCACCCCTCCACTTT. The V call is TRBV19, the J call TRBJ1-6, with D perhaps TRBD1 (5 bases). CDR3 size: 18 residues. Trimming stripped 9 bases from V and 0 bases from J, with 21 bases between. The germline CDR1 and CDR2 sequences are LNHDA and SQIVND (reference sequence).

The genes are TRBV29-1 and TRBJ2-2, with a weak D call TRBD1 (6 bases). V shed 2 bases and J shed 0 bases, with 10 bases lying between them. In germline, CDR1 is SQVTM, CDR2 ANQGSEA. The CDR3 has 15 amino acids. The CDR3 DNA follows: TGCAGCGTTGAACAGGGGCCCGCGAACACCGGGGAGCTGTTTTTT. Translation gives CSVEQGPANTGELFF.

This chain links TRBV4-2 with TRBJ2-1, with 9 bases fitting TRBD2. This CDR3 comprises 16 residues. Per the germline V gene, CDR1 is LGHNA and CDR2 is YNFKEQ. J was trimmed by 0 bases and V by 0 bases; bases with no gene match: 0. The CDR3 spells CASSQEGLASYNEQFF. DNA of the CDR3: TGTGCCAGCAGCCAAGAGGGACTAGCCTCCTACAATGAGCAGTTCTTC.

The rearrangement links TRBV27 to TRBJ1-5; D gene ambiguous. The CDR3 extends over 14 amino acids. Germline V gives CDR1 MNHEY, CDR2 SMNVEV (reference sequence). Between the trimmed V and J ends, which lost 2 bases and 7 bases, there was a span of 12 bases. CDR3 loop: CASSLRGVEQPQHF. Written as DNA, the CDR3 is TGTGCCAGCAGTTTACGGGGAGTAGAGCAGCCCCAGCATTTT.

The rearrangement links TRBV24-1 to TRBJ2-5; D not certain. Germline V lookup: CDR1 KGHDR, CDR2 SFDVKD. Trimming stripped 4 bases from V and 1 base from J, with 12 bases between. The CDR3 has 15 residues. The CDR3 DNA sequence: TGTGCCACCAGTGAGGGAACTTTCGTCCAAGAGACCCAGTACTTC. Translated: CATSEGTFVQETQYF.

V is TRBV4-3 and J is TRBJ2-3, with TRBD2 identical over 14 bases. The V segment lost 4 bases and the J segment 7 bases; nucleotides outside the gene matches: 4. CDR3 size: 15 residues. The germline V gene has CDR1 LGHNA and CDR2 YSLEER. CDR3 residues: CASSPGLAGVHTQYF. The CDR3 nucleotides read TGCGCCAGCAGCCCGGGACTAGCGGGAGTACATACGCAGTATTTT.